Below are 32 T cell receptor beta chains sequenced from a single sample in a study of cytomegalovirus exposure and HLA in healthy donors. The PCR employed 60 Vbeta primers together with 13 Jbeta primers. Produced via immunoSEQ multiplex PCR; TCRdb's table is partial and in-frame only. The sample includes tens of thousands of clones, approximately 56% of them seen just once. Sample: PBMCs. These receptor sequences come from a woman aged 25 to 39 in good health and CMV-seropositive.

This chain connects TRBV15 to TRBJ1-3, with D hard to call. V lost 0 bases and J lost 0, with 6 bases in between. Looked up from germline, CDR1 is LNHNV and CDR2 is YYDKDF (reference sequence). The CDR3 is 15 residues long. The CDR3 DNA reads TGTGCCACCAGCAGAGATCGGAGCTCTGGAAACACCATATATTTT. This codes for CATSRDRSSGNTIYF.

V is TRBV5-4 and J is TRBJ1-2; TRBD1 matches at 8 bases. Germline CDR1 and CDR2: SGHNT and YYREEE (reference sequence). The CDR3 is made up of 15 amino acids. Trimming took 4 bases from V and 8 from J; bases not matched to a gene: 13. The CDR3 coding sequence is TGTGCCAGCAGCCCGGACAGGGCCTCCTTCGCAGGCTACACCTTC. Translation gives CASSPDRASFAGYTF. The full variable domain, rest sourced from reference TRBV5-4 and TRBJ1-2, is ETGVTQSPTHLIKTRGQQVTLRCSSQSGHNTVSWYQQALGQGPQFIFQYYREEENGRGNFPPRFSGLQFPNYSSELNVNALELDDSALYLCASSPDRASFAGYTFGSGTRLTVV.

The chain uses TRBV19 and TRBJ1-4, with D possibly matching TRBD1 (5 bases). Germline V CDR1 and CDR2: LNHDA, SQIVND (reference sequence). The V end was cut by 6 bases, the J end by 0 bases, with 20 bases between. The CDR3 length is 18 residues. CDR3 nucleotide sequence: TGTGCCAGTAGCCTGGGGCACTCCGACGGACCAACTAATGAAAAACTGTTTTTT. It translates to CASSLGHSDGPTNEKLFF.

The chain links TRBV14 to TRBJ2-7, with 7 bases identical to TRBD2. V was clipped by 7 bases and J by 0 bases; unmatched bases: 3. The CDR3 is 13 residues long. Germline CDR1 reads SGHDN; CDR2 reads FVKESK. DNA for the CDR3: TGTGCCAGCAAGCGCGGGGGCTCCTACGAGCAGTACTTC. Translating it yields CASKRGGSYEQYF.

The table lists this clone with a few counts. The rearrangement joins TRBV2 to TRBJ2-1; D might be TRBD2 (6 bases). The CDR3 runs to 12 residues. Deletions cut 6 bases from V and 5 bases from J, with 8 bases between. CDR1 is SNHLY and CDR2 is FYNNEI in the germline V gene. The CDR3 protein is CASRRGNNEQFF. The CDR3 DNA follows: TGTGCCAGCAGGCGGGGAAACAATGAGCAGTTCTTC. The complete variable domain, with remaining parts taken from reference TRBV2 and TRBJ2-1, reads EPEVTQTPSHQVTQMGQEVILRCVPISNHLYFYWYRQILGQKVEFLVSFYNNEISEKSEIFDDQFSVERPDGSNFTLKIRSTKLEDSAMYFCASRRGNNEQFFGPGTRLTVL.

CDR3 residues: CASSLDPDREGNTIYF. The CDR3 nucleotides are TGTGCCAGCAGCTTAGATCCGGACAGGGAAGGAAACACCATATATTTT. The chain couples TRBV7-2 to TRBJ1-3; TRBD1 matches 8 bases. Trimming cost V 1 base and J 4 bases; bases outside gene matches: 6. The V gene's germline CDR1 is SGHTA and CDR2 FQGNSA. The CDR3 has 16 amino acids.

The chain has TRBV27 and TRBJ2-7, with no clear D. Trimming cost V 10 bases and J 4 bases, with 8 bases left between them. CDR1 MNHEY and CDR2 SMNVEV come from the germline V gene (reference sequence). This CDR3 comprises 10 residues. The CDR3 is CATGRYEQYF. CDR3 coding DNA: TGTGCCACTGGTCGGTACGAGCAGTACTTC.

V and J are TRBV6-6 and TRBJ1-4, with TRBD1 identical over 7 bases. CDR1 MNHNY and CDR2 SVGAGI come from the germline V gene (reference sequence). There are 14 residues in the CDR3. V was pared by 6 bases and J by 3 bases, with 4 bases of the junction left unmatched. CDR3 sequence reads: CASSNRGSNEKLFF. CDR3 nucleotide sequence: TGTGCCAGCAGCAACAGGGGTTCTAATGAAAAACTGTTTTTT.

The chain uses TRBV13 and TRBJ2-4; weak D call: TRBD2 (7 bases). The CDR3 extends over 14 amino acids. Germline values: CDR1 PRHDT, CDR2 FYEKMQ (reference sequence). The V end lost 6 bases, the J end lost 7 bases, and 16 bases lay between the germline ends. The CDR3: CASRLGGGRNIQYF. CDR3 bases: TGTGCCAGCAGACTGGGAGGGGGGCGGAACATTCAGTACTTC.

Points on this clone: In the same sample, other DNA sequences code for this CDR3. The chain recombines TRBV6-5 with TRBJ1-2; D is unresolved. The germline V gene encodes CDR1 MNHEY and CDR2 SVGAGI. The CDR3 spans 11 residues. Trimming cost V 4 bases and J 5 bases, with 5 bases left between them. The CDR3 coding sequence is TGTGCCAGCAGTTCGGGGTATGGCTACACCTTC. This encodes CASSSGYGYTF.

The chain recombines TRBV19 with TRBJ1-1; D is unclear. V shed 3 bases and J shed 4 bases, with 12 bases lying between them. In germline, CDR1 is LNHDA, CDR2 SQIVND (reference sequence). The CDR3 is 14 amino acids. The CDR3 loop is CASSIGPRGTEAFF. In nucleotides, the CDR3 is TGTGCCAGTAGTATTGGGCCCCGGGGCACTGAAGCTTTCTTT.

This sequence joins TRBV5-4 and TRBJ1-4; D gene unclear. This CDR3 region has 15 residues. The germline V gene has CDR1 SGHNT and CDR2 YYREEE (reference sequence). V was pared by 2 bases and J by 1 base, with 9 bases between. The CDR3 coding sequence is TGTGCCAGCAGCTTAGCTCCTGGAACTAATGAAAAACTGTTTTTT. This codes for CASSLAPGTNEKLFF.

Concerning this clone: At one end the junction does not follow the germline gene, possibly because of a read error. The chain links TRBV7-9 to TRBJ1-2, with a weak D call TRBD1 (5 bases). Germline lookup yields CDR1 SEHNR and CDR2 FQNEAQ (reference sequence). This CDR3 comprises 11 residues. CDR3 in amino acids: CSSSQGDGYTF. The CDR3 DNA sequence: TGTTCCAGCAGCCAAGGGGATGGCTACACCTTC.

This clone occurred a few times. This chain joins TRBV2 and TRBJ2-7; 12 nucleotides align to TRBD1. The CDR3 spans 17 residues. The germline gives CDR1 SNHLY, CDR2 FYNNEI. With 7 bases clipped from V and 2 bases from J, the junction kept 12 bases outside the gene matches. The DNA for the CDR3 is TGTGCCAGCAAGGGACAGGGGGCCCCCAGGCCCACCTACGAGCAGTACTTC. Amino acid sequence: CASKGQGAPRPTYEQYF.

This chain joins TRBV7-2 and TRBJ2-3; unclear D gene. Trimming pared 0 bases from V and 0 bases from J, leaving 13 bases between. There are 17 residues in the CDR3. The V gene's germline CDR1 is SGHTA and CDR2 FQGNSA. Here the CDR3 reads CASSLAPLGSSTDTQYF. DNA for the CDR3: TGTGCCAGCAGCTTAGCCCCTCTAGGCTCTAGCACAGATACGCAGTATTTT.

This clone has only a few counts. The V and J genes are TRBV25-1 and TRBJ1-5; 7 nucleotides agree with TRBD1. The ends lost 3 bases at V and 4 bases at J; junction bases unmatched: 6. The CDR3 consists of 15 residues. The V gene's germline CDR1 is MGHDK and CDR2 SYGVNS. This chain's CDR3 is CASSEVGGENQPQHF. CDR3 sequence (DNA): TGTGCCAGCAGTGAGGTAGGGGGCGAAAATCAGCCCCAGCATTTT. Combining the CDR3 with reference TRBV25-1 and TRBJ1-5 gives the whole variable domain EADIYQTPRYLVIGTGKKITLECSQTMGHDKMYWYQQDPGMELHLIHYSYGVNSTEKGDLSSESTVSRIRTEHFPLTLESARPSHTSQYLCASSEVGGENQPQHFGDGTRLSIL.

The chain carries TRBV7-2 and TRBJ2-1; 8 bases fit TRBD1. This CDR3 region has 14 residues. V gave up 1 base and J gave up 10 bases; unmatched junction bases: 6. Germline lookup yields CDR1 SGHTA and CDR2 FQGNSA. The DNA for the CDR3 is TGTGCCAGCAGCTTAGGGACAGGGTTTGGGGAGCAGTTCTTC. Its protein product is CASSLGTGFGEQFF.

The chain combines TRBV2 with TRBJ1-1, with 9 bases matching TRBD1. J gave up 10 bases and V 3 bases, and 6 bases lay outside the gene matches. Per germline, CDR1 SNHLY and CDR2 FYNNEI. The CDR3 covers 13 residues. DNA of the CDR3: TGTGCCAGCAGTGAGGGAGACAGGGGGATAGCTTTCTTT. It translates to CASSEGDRGIAFF.

This chain connects TRBV10-3 to TRBJ1-5; D is perhaps TRBD1 (5 bases). Germline CDR1 ENHRY, CDR2 SYGVKD. The CDR3 has 14 amino acids. The V end was cut by 3 bases, the J end by 6 bases, with 12 bases between. CDR3 protein: CAISERGAGQPQHF. The CDR3 DNA sequence: TGTGCCATCAGTGAAAGGGGTGCTGGTCAGCCCCAGCATTTT.

This chain links TRBV2 with TRBJ1-5, with no clear D. The length of the CDR3 is 10 residues. V gave up 9 bases and J gave up 10 bases, with 10 bases separating them. Germline values: CDR1 SNHLY, CDR2 FYNNEI. CDR3 region: CASGVGPQHF. Here the CDR3 DNA reads TGTGCCAGTGGAGTCGGACCCCAGCATTTT.

This chain links TRBV29-1 with TRBJ1-2; unclear D gene. The V and J ends lost 0 bases and 4 bases respectively, with 9 bases between them. CDR1 is SQVTM and CDR2 is ANQGSEA in the germline V gene. The CDR3 consists of 13 residues. The CDR3 region is CSVEEPSGYGYTF. CDR3 nucleotides: TGCAGCGTTGAAGAACCTTCGGGCTATGGCTACACCTTC.

This clone came up once. The J gene is TRBJ1-6, the V gene TRBV10-1; a possible D gene is TRBD1 (6 bases). The germline CDR1 and CDR2 sequences are WNHNN and SYGVQD (reference sequence). The CDR3 has 17 amino acids. V lost 2 bases to trimming and J lost 6 bases, with 17 bases between them. The CDR3 bases are TGCGCCAGCAGTGAGGGTCCCAATGCAGGGGTTAATTCACCCCTCCACTTT. Translated, it gives CASSEGPNAGVNSPLHF.

The chain carries TRBV19 and TRBJ2-4; TRBD1 agrees at 8 bases. Germline V gene lookup returns CDR1 LNHDA and CDR2 SQIVND (reference sequence). The CDR3 totals 20 residues. V shed 3 bases, J shed 0 bases, and the junction held 16 bases outside the gene matches. DNA of the CDR3: TGTGCCAGTAGTATTGGGACAGGCCAAATGGGGAGCATAGCCAAAAACATTCAGTACTTC. Amino acids: CASSIGTGQMGSIAKNIQYF.

V gene TRBV27 combines with J gene TRBJ2-1, with 7 bases fitting TRBD2. With V trimmed by 4 bases and J by 6 bases, 9 bases remained unmatched. This CDR3 is 15 amino acids long. CDR1 is MNHEY and CDR2 is SMNVEV in the germline V gene (reference sequence). CDR3 nucleotides: TGTGCCAGCAGTTCGACTAGCAGCAGGTTCAATGAGCAGTTCTTC. Amino acids: CASSSTSSRFNEQFF.

As to this clone: The conserved closing phenylalanine or tryptophan is absent in this CDR3, likely reflecting a read error. The chain combines TRBV13 with TRBJ2-7; D may be TRBD2 (5 bases). V lost 5 bases to trimming and J lost 3 bases, with 8 bases between them. CDR1 is PRHDT and CDR2 is FYEKMQ in the germline V gene (reference sequence). The length of the CDR3 is 12 residues. CDR3 residues: CASSKAGYEQYL. In DNA, the CDR3 is TGTGCCAGCAGCAAGGCGGGCTACGAGCAGTACCTC.

The chain links TRBV11-3 to TRBJ2-2, with a tentative D call TRBD2 (6 bases). Trimming took 8 bases from V and 8 from J, leaving 12 bases between them. The CDR3 contains 12 residues. CDR1 SGHNT and CDR2 YENEEA come from the germline V gene. CDR3 bases: TGTGCCAGCGGAGGGGTTCGGGGGGAGCTGTTTTTT. As protein: CASGGVRGELFF.

This clone has only a few counts. The V and J genes are TRBV7-9 and TRBJ2-5, with 9 bases fitting TRBD1. J was trimmed by 2 bases and V by 3 bases; bases with no gene match: 1. The CDR3 extends over 14 amino acids. In germline, CDR1 is SEHNR, CDR2 FQNEAQ (reference sequence). The DNA for the CDR3 is TGTGCCAGCAGCTTGACAGGGGGTCAAGAGACCCAGTACTTC. It specifies CASSLTGGQETQYF. The full variable domain, completed using reference TRBV7-9 and TRBJ2-5, is DTGVSQNPRHKITKRGQNVTFRCDPISEHNRLYWYRQTLGQGPEFLTYFQNEAQLEKSRLLSDRFSAERPKGSFSTLEIQRTEQGDSAMYLCASSLTGGQETQYFGPGTRLLVL.

The chain couples TRBV7-9 to TRBJ1-5; D gene unclear. Germline lookup yields CDR1 SEHNR and CDR2 FQNEAQ (reference sequence). CDR3 size: 13 residues. V lost 3 bases to trimming and J lost 10 bases, with 13 bases between them. CDR3 residues: CASSFAGVHPQHF. The DNA for the CDR3 is TGTGCCAGCAGCTTCGCAGGTGTACATCCCCAGCATTTT.

The V gene is TRBV5-1, the J gene TRBJ2-5; D call uncertain. Per the germline V gene, CDR1 is SGHRS and CDR2 is YFSETQ. The CDR3 covers 12 residues. The V and J ends lost 1 base and 4 bases respectively, with 5 bases between them. CDR3 residues: CASSLPGETQYF. The DNA of the CDR3 is TGCGCCAGCAGCTTGCCGGGAGAGACCCAGTACTTC. The full variable domain, in which reference TRBV5-1 and TRBJ2-5 provide the parts outside the CDR3, is KAGVTQTPRYLIKTRGQQVTLSCSPISGHRSVSWYQQTPGQGLQFLFEYFSETQRNKGNFPGRFSGRQFSNSRSEMNVSTLELGDSALYLCASSLPGETQYFGPGTRLLVL.

This rearrangement joins TRBV5-6 to TRBJ2-1; 9 nucleotides align to TRBD1. From germline, CDR1 is SGHDT and CDR2 YYEEEE. Losses at the gene ends were 3 bases for V and 3 bases for J; bases not matched to a gene: 4. The CDR3 contains 15 residues. This chain's CDR3 is CASSWEGQGYNEQFF. The CDR3 DNA reads as TGTGCCAGCAGCTGGGAGGGACAGGGCTACAATGAGCAGTTCTTC.

The count of this clone is one. The chain recombines TRBV30 with TRBJ2-6; D is undetermined. CDR1 and CDR2 from the germline V gene are GTSNPN and SVGIG (reference sequence). This CDR3 spans 14 amino acids. Trimming removed 6 bases at V and 0 bases at J, with 9 bases between. The CDR3 loop is CACNLNSGANVLTF. In DNA, the CDR3 is TGTGCCTGCAATCTAAACTCTGGGGCCAACGTCCTGACTTTC.

On this clone: Relative to the germline gene, one junction end is altered; a read error may explain this. The chain is built from TRBV6-5 and TRBJ1-2; TRBD1 aligns across 8 bases. Germline V gene lookup returns CDR1 MNHEY and CDR2 SVGAGI. This CDR3 is built from 13 residues. Here the CDR3 reads CASSYQQGDGYPF. CDR3 sequence (DNA): TGTGCCAGCAGTTACCAACAGGGGGATGGCTACCCCTTC.